One sample yielded the 9 T cell receptor beta chains listed below, sequenced in a study of OX40 agonist ivuxolimab in advanced cancers. The table came from immunoSEQ multiplex PCR; TCRdb's copy has only in-frame clones and leaves some out. In the table there are around 38,000 clones, approximately 80% of which are singletons. The sample was CD4+ or CD8+ T cells sorted from blood, taken in a trial of the OX40 agonist ivuxolimab. The receptors originated from an adult with an advanced solid tumor such as melanoma, head and neck, liver or kidney cancer.

This chain joins TRBV7-2 and TRBJ1-1, with 7 bases fitting TRBD1. CDR3 length: 13 amino acids. The germline CDR1 and CDR2 sequences are SGHTA and FQGNSA. With V trimmed by 0 bases and J by 7 bases, 2 bases remained unmatched. CDR3: CASSLARDSEAFF. CDR3 coding DNA: TGTGCCAGCAGCTTAGCCCGGGACAGTGAAGCTTTCTTT.

The V gene is TRBV15, the J gene TRBJ2-1; no firm D call. The CDR3 spans 15 residues. Germline lookup yields CDR1 LNHNV and CDR2 YYDKDF (reference sequence). V dropped 3 bases and J dropped 0 bases, with 9 bases sitting between them. Here the CDR3 DNA reads TGTGCCACCAGCAGTCAGGTTAGCTCCTACAATGAGCAGTTCTTC. Residues: CATSSQVSSYNEQFF.

The gene calls are TRBV18 and TRBJ2-2; the match to TRBD2 covers 12 bases. V was clipped by 6 bases and J by 7 bases; unmatched bases: 9. CDR1 and CDR2 from the germline V gene are KGHSH and LQKENI. The CDR3 loop spans 16 amino acids. In DNA form, the CDR3 reads TGTGCCAGCTCTCCTAGCGGGAGGGCCCGTGGCGGGGAGCTGTTTTTT. Amino acids: CASSPSGRARGGELFF.

The rearrangement joins TRBV7-2 to TRBJ1-6; D is undetermined. In germline, CDR1 is SGHTA, CDR2 FQGNSA. The CDR3 runs to 15 residues. V gave up 5 bases and J gave up 7 bases, with 15 bases separating them. The DNA for the CDR3 is TGTGCCAGCAGCACAATACGGGGAACAAATTCACCCCTCCACTTT. Protein: CASSTIRGTNSPLHF. The full variable domain, in which reference TRBV7-2 and TRBJ1-6 provide the parts outside the CDR3, is GAGVSQSPSNKVTEKGKDVELRCDPISGHTALYWYRQSLGQGLEFLIYFQGNSAPDKSGLPSDRFSAERTGGSVSTLTIQRTQQEDSAVYLCASSTIRGTNSPLHFGNGTRLTVT.

The rearrangement joins TRBV7-9 to TRBJ2-2; D is perhaps TRBD1 (6 bases). The CDR3 is 14 residues long. V dropped 2 bases and J dropped 6 bases, with 10 bases sitting between them. Germline values: CDR1 SEHNR, CDR2 FQNEAQ (reference sequence). CDR3 DNA: TGTGCCAGCAGCTTATCAGGGGTTGCCGGGGAGCTGTTTTTT. Protein product: CASSLSGVAGELFF. Full variable domain (missing parts from reference TRBV7-9 and TRBJ2-2): DTGVSQNPRHKITKRGQNVTFRCDPISEHNRLYWYRQTLGQGPEFLTYFQNEAQLEKSRLLSDRFSAERPKGSFSTLEIQRTEQGDSAMYLCASSLSGVAGELFFGEGSRLTVL.

This chain links TRBV5-1 with TRBJ2-3; D gene ambiguous. Between the trimmed V and J ends, which lost 1 base and 2 bases, there was a span of 11 bases. The CDR3 consists of 15 residues. Germline CDR1 and CDR2: SGHRS and YFSETQ. The CDR3 sequence is CASSLWSRTTDTQYF. CDR3 DNA: TGCGCCAGCAGCTTGTGGAGTCGGACCACAGATACGCAGTATTTT.

V gene TRBV9 combines with J gene TRBJ1-2; unclear D gene. The CDR3 has 15 amino acids. Germline V CDR1 and CDR2: SGDLS, YYNGEE. V was clipped by 2 bases and J by 8 bases, with 19 bases between them. The CDR3 coding sequence is TGTGCCAGCAGCGTTCATTCTGTTCAGGCGAAGGGCTACACCTTC. Translated: CASSVHSVQAKGYTF.

The J gene is TRBJ2-7, the V gene TRBV19; TRBD1 aligns across 8 bases. Germline V gene sequence: CDR1 LNHDA, CDR2 SQIVND (reference sequence). The V segment lost 2 bases and the J segment 2 bases; nucleotides outside the gene matches: 5. This CDR3 is 15 amino acids long. The CDR3 bases are TGTGCCAGTAGTATAATGGACAGGGTCCCCTACGAGCAGTACTTC. Amino acids: CASSIMDRVPYEQYF.

The chain joins TRBV4-1 to TRBJ2-5; D is unclear. The CDR3 is 14 amino acids. CDR1 and CDR2 from the germline V gene are MGHRA and YSYEKL. V shed 0 bases and J shed 5 bases, with 10 bases lying between them. CDR3: CASSQEFTGETQYF. CDR3 nucleotide sequence: TGCGCCAGCAGCCAAGAGTTTACCGGGGAGACCCAGTACTTC.